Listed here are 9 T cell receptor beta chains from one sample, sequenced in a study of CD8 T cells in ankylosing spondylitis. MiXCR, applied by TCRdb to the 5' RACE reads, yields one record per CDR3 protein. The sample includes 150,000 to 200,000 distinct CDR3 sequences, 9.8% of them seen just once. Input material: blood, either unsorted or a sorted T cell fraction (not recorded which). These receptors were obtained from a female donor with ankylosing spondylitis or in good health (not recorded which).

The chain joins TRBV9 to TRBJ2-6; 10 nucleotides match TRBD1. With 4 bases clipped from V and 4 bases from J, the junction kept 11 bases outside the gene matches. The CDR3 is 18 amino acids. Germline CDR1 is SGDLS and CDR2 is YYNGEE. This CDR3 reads CASSLTPGTGVGANVLTF. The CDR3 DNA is TGTGCCAGCAGCCTAACTCCCGGGACAGGGGTCGGGGCCAACGTCCTGACTTTC.

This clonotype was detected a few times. In DNA form, the CDR3 reads TGCAGTGCTCCTTCCGGGACAGGATTCACAGATACGCAGTATTTT. As protein: CSAPSGTGFTDTQYF. V gene TRBV20-1 combines with J gene TRBJ2-3, with 8 bases aligning to TRBD1. V shed 5 bases, J shed 2 bases, and the junction held 9 bases outside the gene matches. Germline V lookup: CDR1 DFQATT, CDR2 SNEGSKA (reference sequence). CDR3 size: 15 residues.

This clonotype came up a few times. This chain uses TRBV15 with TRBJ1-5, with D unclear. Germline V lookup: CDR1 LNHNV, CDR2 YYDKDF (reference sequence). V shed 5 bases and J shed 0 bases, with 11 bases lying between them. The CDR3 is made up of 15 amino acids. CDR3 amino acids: CATSPEVLSNQPQHF. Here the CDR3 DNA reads TGTGCCACCAGCCCCGAAGTACTTAGCAATCAGCCCCAGCATTTT.

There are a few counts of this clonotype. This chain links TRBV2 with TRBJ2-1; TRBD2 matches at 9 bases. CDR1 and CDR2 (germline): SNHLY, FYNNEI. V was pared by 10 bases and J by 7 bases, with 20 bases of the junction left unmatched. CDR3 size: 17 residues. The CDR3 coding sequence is TGTGCCACCAAGCTCAAACTTGCTAGCGGGGAAGGGAATGAGCAGTTCTTC. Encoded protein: CATKLKLASGEGNEQFF.

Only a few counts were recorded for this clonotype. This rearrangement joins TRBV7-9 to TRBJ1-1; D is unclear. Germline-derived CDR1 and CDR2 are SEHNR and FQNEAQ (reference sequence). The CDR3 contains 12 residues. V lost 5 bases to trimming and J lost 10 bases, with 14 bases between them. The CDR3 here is CASSPRSWGAFF. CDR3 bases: TGTGCCAGCAGCCCCCGCTCCTGGGGAGCTTTCTTT.

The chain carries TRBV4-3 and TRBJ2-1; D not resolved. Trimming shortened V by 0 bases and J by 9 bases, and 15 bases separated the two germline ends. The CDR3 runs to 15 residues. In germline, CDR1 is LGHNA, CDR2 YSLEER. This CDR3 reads CASSQDVTQGGEQFF. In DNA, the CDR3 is TGCGCCAGCAGCCAAGATGTCACCCAAGGTGGTGAGCAGTTCTTC.

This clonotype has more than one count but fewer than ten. The CDR3 loop is CASSVTGGYNEQFF. CDR3 sequence (DNA): TGTGCCAGCAGTGTAACAGGGGGTTACAATGAGCAGTTCTTC. This chain uses TRBV6-1 with TRBJ2-1; 8 bases are shared with TRBD1. CDR1 and CDR2 (germline): MNHNS, SASEGT. CDR3 length: 14 amino acids. J was trimmed by 4 bases and V by 4 bases; bases with no gene match: 3.

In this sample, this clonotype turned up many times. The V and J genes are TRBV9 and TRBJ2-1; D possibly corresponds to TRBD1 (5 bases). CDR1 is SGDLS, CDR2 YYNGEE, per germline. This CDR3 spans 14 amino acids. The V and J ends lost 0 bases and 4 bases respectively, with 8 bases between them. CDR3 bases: TGTGCCAGCAGCGTAGGGGCAGGGTACAATGAGCAGTTCTTC. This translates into CASSVGAGYNEQFF. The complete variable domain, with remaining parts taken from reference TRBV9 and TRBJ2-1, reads DSGVTQTPKHLITATGQRVTLRCSPRSGDLSVYWYQQSLDQGLQFLIQYYNGEERAKGNILERFSAQQFPDLHSELNLSSLELGDSALYFCASSVGAGYNEQFFGPGTRLTVL.

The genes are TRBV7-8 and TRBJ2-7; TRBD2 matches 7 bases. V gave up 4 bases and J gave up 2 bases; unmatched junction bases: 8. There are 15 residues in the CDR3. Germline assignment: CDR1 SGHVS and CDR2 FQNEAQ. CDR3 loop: CASSSSGEGTYEQYF. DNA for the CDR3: TGTGCCAGCAGCTCCTCGGGGGAGGGAACCTACGAGCAGTACTTC. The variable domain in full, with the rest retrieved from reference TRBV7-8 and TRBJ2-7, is GAGVSQSPRYKVAKRGQDVALRCDPISGHVSLFWYQQALGQGPEFLTYFQNEAQLDKSGLPSDRFFAERPEGSVSTLKIQRTQQEDSAVYLCASSSSGEGTYEQYFGPGTRLTVT.